These T cell receptor beta chains were read from a single sample in a study of blood T cells in healthy people across ages. TCRdb redid the calling of the 5' RACE reads with MiXCR, one entry per CDR3 protein. The table has 800,000 or so distinct CDR3 sequences, approximately 25% seen once. The sample was also reused in another study, on T cells of mothers and their children.

Sequenced: blood. These receptors all stem from a boy aged 5-17 years in good health. Each CDR3 is given with its conserved first and last residue.

V gene: TRBV28
J gene: TRBJ1-4
CDR3 protein: CASSFERPVALKLFF

V gene: TRBV28
J gene: TRBJ2-3
CDR3 protein: CASSLWVGSTDTQYF

V gene: TRBV6-2/TRBV6-3
J gene: TRBJ2-4
CDR3 protein: CASRKGQGNIQYF

V gene: TRBV12-3/TRBV12-4
J gene: TRBJ2-7
CDR3 protein: CASSLSGLPYEQYF

V gene: TRBV4-1
J gene: TRBJ2-2
CDR3 protein: CASSQEGTANTGELFF

V gene: TRBV15
J gene: TRBJ1-2
CDR3 protein: CATSRGGYGYTF

V gene: TRBV28
J gene: TRBJ2-3
CDR3 protein: CASSLDGTSGEDTQYF

V gene: TRBV7-2
J gene: TRBJ2-7
CDR3 protein: CASSEETPGTGGRSPYF

V gene: TRBV28
J gene: TRBJ2-5
CDR3 protein: CASSFLGLAGGPKETQYF

V gene: TRBV29-1
J gene: TRBJ1-2
CDR3 protein: CSAGDDRNYGYTF

V gene: TRBV9
J gene: TRBJ2-5
CDR3 protein: CASSPRDRAPRSQYF

V gene: TRBV29-1
J gene: TRBJ2-1
CDR3 protein: CCVLRTAFGYNEQFF

V gene: TRBV4-1
J gene: TRBJ1-4
CDR3 protein: CASSQDWSADEKLFF

V gene: TRBV5-1
J gene: TRBJ2-3
CDR3 protein: CASSLGAYASTDTQYF

V gene: TRBV27
J gene: TRBJ1-2
CDR3 protein: CASKYPGNYGYTF

V gene: TRBV29-1
J gene: TRBJ2-7
CDR3 protein: CSVRDEGRGSYEQYF

V gene: TRBV6-1
J gene: NA
CDR3 protein: CASSATRSAVAYNEQFF

V gene: TRBV19
J gene: TRBJ1-2
CDR3 protein: CASSVAGTGGIYGYTF

V gene: TRBV20-1
J gene: TRBJ2-5
CDR3 protein: CSASVVATSGKETQYF

V gene: TRBV4-1
J gene: TRBJ2-4
CDR3 protein: CASSQVSMVGGAKNIQYF

V gene: TRBV2
J gene: TRBJ2-1
CDR3 protein: CASSGTGYNHEQFF

V gene: TRBV20-1
J gene: TRBJ2-1
CDR3 protein: CSARHRTQGYNEQFF

V gene: TRBV29-1
J gene: NA
CDR3 protein: CSVLPFRMETQYF

V gene: TRBV5-1
J gene: TRBJ2-2
CDR3 protein: CASSPPGLGTGELFF

V gene: TRBV5-1
J gene: TRBJ2-5
CDR3 protein: CASSLDHQKTQYF

V gene: TRBV20-1
J gene: TRBJ1-2
CDR3 protein: CSAQLEGYGYTF

V gene: TRBV25-1
J gene: TRBJ1-4
CDR3 protein: CASSEYLKEKLFF

V gene: TRBV10-3
J gene: TRBJ2-1
CDR3 protein: CAISAGTGNNEQFF

V gene: TRBV2
J gene: TRBJ2-1
CDR3 protein: CASRTRLSGYNEQFF

V gene: TRBV27
J gene: TRBJ2-3
CDR3 protein: CASSLGPGSTDTQYF

V gene: TRBV28
J gene: TRBJ1-2
CDR3 protein: CASTEVGTGKNYGYTF

V gene: TRBV27
J gene: NA
CDR3 protein: CASSLRTWETQYF

V gene: TRBV2
J gene: TRBJ2-1
CDR3 protein: CASSEYLETNKREQFF

V gene: TRBV12-5
J gene: TRBJ2-3
CDR3 protein: CASEVGRTDTQYF

V gene: TRBV3-1
J gene: TRBJ2-1
CDR3 protein: CASSLRRGSKDEQFF

V gene: TRBV4-3
J gene: TRBJ2-3
CDR3 protein: CASSQELEGEVADTQYF

V gene: TRBV4-2
J gene: TRBJ2-5
CDR3 protein: CASSQVGSYDGQETQYF

V gene: TRBV7-9
J gene: TRBJ2-1
CDR3 protein: CASTLVRGDYNEQFF

V gene: TRBV27
J gene: TRBJ1-1
CDR3 protein: CASSLLATGTEAFF

V gene: TRBV7-2
J gene: TRBJ2-7
CDR3 protein: CASSLAGGGLYEQYF

V gene: TRBV29-1
J gene: TRBJ1-5
CDR3 protein: CSVEWRDRSNQPQHF

V gene: TRBV29-1
J gene: TRBJ1-4
CDR3 protein: CSVAWGGNEKLFF

V gene: TRBV19
J gene: TRBJ2-3
CDR3 protein: CASSITEDTQYF

V gene: TRBV19
J gene: TRBJ2-1
CDR3 protein: CASIGRLYNEQFF

V gene: TRBV9
J gene: TRBJ1-4
CDR3 protein: CASSPRARGTNEKLFF

V gene: TRBV6-5
J gene: TRBJ1-2
CDR3 protein: CASSSQQGYGYTF